This T cell receptor (beta chain) came from a study of a mutant IDH1 vaccine in newly diagnosed glioma (dated by TCRdb to the early 2020s). Regarding the study in general: Of the 25 to 40 patients who were treated, 62.5% were male and around 40% were female, and the mean age was around 40 years. For exploratory analyses, approximately 25 treated patients had longitudinal TCRB deep sequencing done wherever samples were available. Peripheral blood was drawn at six visits: V03 (baseline), V05, V07, V10, V12 and V13. Before enrollment, patients had received standard therapy of radiotherapy alone, temozolomide alone, or radiochemotherapy with temozolomide; most received the combination.

For this clone: Its antigen is unknown. Base qualities are missing; no much larger clone stands one base away.

The time point label, read with the paper, signifies: baseline, week 1 (first vaccination visit). Explained via the paper, the treatment or condition label denotes: pre-vaccination baseline after standard-of-care therapy. Newly diagnosed WHO grade 3 or 4 IDH1-mutant astrocytomas showing loss of nuclear ATRX were present in the donors. The samples were drawn from NOA16, a multicentre, single-arm, open-label phase I trial in Germany that tested a mutant IDH1 peptide vaccine in humans for the first time. Visit V03 blood draws served as the baseline sample for immunogenicity testing. The DNeasy Blood and Tissue Kit was used to extract genomic DNA from EDTA blood for TCRB sequencing. The library relied on the immunoSEQ multiplex PCR assay. Following the manufacturer's protocol, the hsTCRB Kit was used to amplify rearranged TCR beta chain sequences. Sequencing of TCRB libraries was carried out on an Illumina MiSeq. On the study's bioinformatics: The proprietary platform of the kit vendor was used for demultiplexing, trimming and gene mapping. What TCRdb holds here is the immuneACCESS table cut down to in-frame rearrangements. Part of the clones is not present; checked against another copy, under half of the missing clones reflect an unresolved V gene, and the others are unexplained. Clone size and the V and J calls come from that table; the DNA yielded D and trimming. The sample profile shows tens of thousands of clones; over 65% of them were found once. The biggest ten clones account for over 1.5% of the sample.

Here is what the overall study found, with its caveats: Immune responses induced by the vaccine were seen in 90% to 95% of patients across multiple MHC alleles. No apparent relationship was observed between pseudoprogression and alterations in the top peripheral T cell clonotypes detected by TCRB sequencing. Availability determined which PBMC samples were chosen for TCRB deep sequencing. The authors stated that sample limitations prevented analyses of patient blood samples from being reproduced.

This receptor was obtained from a woman aged 40-49 years with glioma. The specimen was PBMCs, collected from a glioma patient treated with radiotherapy, temozolomide or both.

The nucleotide sequence reads as follows: TGTGCCAGCAGCTTAAGTCGGCAGGGGGAAGAAAAACTGTTTTTT. Its translation reads: CASSLSRQGEEKLFF. The chain couples TRBV5-4 to TRBJ1-4; 7 central nucleotides agree with TRBD1. The CDR3 holds 15 amino acids from the cysteine to the phenylalanine. Kept here is only the CDR3 DNA, which spans 45 bases and is read in frame from base 1. For this chain, trimming is 2 bases at the V end and 8 bases at the J end, and the number of junction bases without a gene match is 9. The germline V gene (reference sequence) yields SGHNT for CDR1 and YYREEE for CDR2.